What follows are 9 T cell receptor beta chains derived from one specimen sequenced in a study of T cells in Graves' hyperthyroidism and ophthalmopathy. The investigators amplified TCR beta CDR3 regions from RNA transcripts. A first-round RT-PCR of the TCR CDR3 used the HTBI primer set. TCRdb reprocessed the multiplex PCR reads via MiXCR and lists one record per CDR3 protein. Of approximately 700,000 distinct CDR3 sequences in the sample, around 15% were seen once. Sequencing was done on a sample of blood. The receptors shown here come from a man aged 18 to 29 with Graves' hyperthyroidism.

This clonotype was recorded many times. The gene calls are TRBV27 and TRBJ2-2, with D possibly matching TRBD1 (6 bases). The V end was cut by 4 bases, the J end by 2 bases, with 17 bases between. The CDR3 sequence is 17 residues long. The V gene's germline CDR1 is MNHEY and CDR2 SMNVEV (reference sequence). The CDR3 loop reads CASSSSYRARNTGELFF. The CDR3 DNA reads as TGTGCCAGCAGTTCTTCCTACAGGGCGAGAAACACCGGGGAGCTGTTTTTT.

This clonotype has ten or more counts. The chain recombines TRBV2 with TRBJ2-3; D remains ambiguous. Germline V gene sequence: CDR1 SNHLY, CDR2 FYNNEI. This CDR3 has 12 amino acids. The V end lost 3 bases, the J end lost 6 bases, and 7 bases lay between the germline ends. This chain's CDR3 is CASSEVRDTQYF. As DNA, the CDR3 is TGTGCCAGCAGTGAGGTGAGGGATACGCAGTATTTT. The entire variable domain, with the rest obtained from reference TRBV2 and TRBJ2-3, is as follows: EPEVTQTPSHQVTQMGQEVILRCVPISNHLYFYWYRQILGQKVEFLVSFYNNEISEKSEIFDDQFSVERPDGSNFTLKIRSTKLEDSAMYFCASSEVRDTQYFGPGTRLTVL.

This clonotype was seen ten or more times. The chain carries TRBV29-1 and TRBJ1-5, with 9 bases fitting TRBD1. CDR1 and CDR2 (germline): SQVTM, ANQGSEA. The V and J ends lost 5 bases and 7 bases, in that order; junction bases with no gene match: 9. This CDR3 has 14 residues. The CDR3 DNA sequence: TGCAGCGTTCTGGACAGGGGCCCCGGGCAGCCCCAGCATTTT. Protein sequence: CSVLDRGPGQPQHF.

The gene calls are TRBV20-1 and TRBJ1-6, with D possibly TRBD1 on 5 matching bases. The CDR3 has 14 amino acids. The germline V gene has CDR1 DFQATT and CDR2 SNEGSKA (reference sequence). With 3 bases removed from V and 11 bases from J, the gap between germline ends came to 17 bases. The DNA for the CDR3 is TGCAGTGCTAGGAGGGCATACCGGGACGCACCCCTCCACTTT. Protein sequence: CSARRAYRDAPLHF.

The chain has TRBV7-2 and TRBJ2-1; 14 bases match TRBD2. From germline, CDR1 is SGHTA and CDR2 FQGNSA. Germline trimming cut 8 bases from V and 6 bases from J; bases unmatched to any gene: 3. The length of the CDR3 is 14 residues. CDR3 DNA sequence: TGTGCCAGCGAGGGGACTAGCGGGAGCAATGAGCAGTTCTTC. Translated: CASEGTSGSNEQFF.

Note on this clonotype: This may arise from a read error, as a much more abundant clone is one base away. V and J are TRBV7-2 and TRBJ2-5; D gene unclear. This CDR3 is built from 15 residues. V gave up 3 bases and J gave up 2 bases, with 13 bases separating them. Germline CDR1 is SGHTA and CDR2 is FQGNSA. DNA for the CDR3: TGTGCCAGCAGCTTTAAGGTGGTCCCACAAGAGACCCAGTACTTC. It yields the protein CASSFKVVPQETQYF.

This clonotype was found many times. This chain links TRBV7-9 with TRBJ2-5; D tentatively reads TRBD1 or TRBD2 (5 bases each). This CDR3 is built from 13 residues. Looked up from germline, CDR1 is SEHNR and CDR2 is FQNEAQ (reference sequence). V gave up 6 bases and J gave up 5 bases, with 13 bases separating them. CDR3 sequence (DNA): TGTGCCAGCAGTTTCCGGGGCGGGGAGACCCAGTACTTC. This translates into CASSFRGGETQYF.

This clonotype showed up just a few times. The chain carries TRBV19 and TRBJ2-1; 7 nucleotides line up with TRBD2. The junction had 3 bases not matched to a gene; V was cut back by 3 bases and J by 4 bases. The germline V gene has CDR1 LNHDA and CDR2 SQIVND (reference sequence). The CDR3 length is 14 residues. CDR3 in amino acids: CASSIRGSYNEQFF. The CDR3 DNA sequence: TGTGCCAGTAGTATTCGCGGGAGTTACAATGAGCAGTTCTTC.

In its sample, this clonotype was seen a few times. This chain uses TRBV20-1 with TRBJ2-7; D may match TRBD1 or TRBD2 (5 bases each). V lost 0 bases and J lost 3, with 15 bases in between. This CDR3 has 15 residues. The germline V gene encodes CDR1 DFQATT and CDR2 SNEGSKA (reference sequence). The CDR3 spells CSARDLQEVYYEQYF. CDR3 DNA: TGCAGTGCTAGAGATCTACAGGAGGTGTACTACGAGCAGTACTTC.